The 32 T cell receptor beta chains below were found in one sample sequenced in a study of shared clonotypes between healthy human individuals (dated by TCRdb to about 2020). Libraries were made using the immunoSEQ multiplex PCR assay. Not all clones reach the TCRdb copy of this immuneACCESS table, which keeps in-frame sequences only. Checked studies attribute under half of the gap to unresolved V genes and leave the rest unexplained. The sample data list over 1.4 million clones, and roughly 97% of these were observed just once. The ten most abundant clones make up over 1% of the sample. Input material: naive CD4+ T cells sorted from blood. Reading the label with the study, this specimen's cell subset or site is: CD45RA+ positively selected. Receptors originate from a man aged 30 to 45 in good health.

The V and J genes are TRBV7-2 and TRBJ2-1; 11 nucleotides agree with TRBD2. The junction had 6 bases not matched to a gene; V was cut back by 4 bases and J by 4 bases. This CDR3 contains 16 residues. Germline-derived CDR1 and CDR2 are SGHTA and FQGNSA. This CDR3 reads CASSSPGLAVYNEQFF. The CDR3 coding sequence is TGTGCCAGCAGCTCCCCGGGACTAGCGGTTTACAATGAGCAGTTCTTC. Variable domain in full (rest from reference TRBV7-2 and TRBJ2-1): GAGVSQSPSNKVTEKGKDVELRCDPISGHTALYWYRQSLGQGLEFLIYFQGNSAPDKSGLPSDRFSAERTGGSVSTLTIQRTQQEDSAVYLCASSSPGLAVYNEQFFGPGTRLTVL.

This sequence joins TRBV5-6 and TRBJ2-1; 9 bases align to TRBD1. The CDR3 is 16 amino acids. Germline CDR1 is SGHDT and CDR2 is YYEEEE. V was pared by 4 bases and J by 4 bases, with 9 bases of the junction left unmatched. The CDR3 protein is CASSRKGTGNYNEQFF. CDR3 bases: TGTGCCAGCAGCCGCAAGGGGACAGGGAATTACAATGAGCAGTTCTTC.

This clone has only a few counts. The same CDR3 is also encoded by other DNA sequences in this sample. The chain combines TRBV9 with TRBJ2-2, with 11 bases aligning to TRBD2. J lost 4 bases, V lost 3 bases, and 5 bases had no gene match. The CDR3 contains 16 residues. Germline CDR1 reads SGDLS; CDR2 reads YYNGEE. The CDR3 region has the DNA TGTGCCAGCAGCGCGCTAGCGGGAGGAGGCACCGGGGAGCTGTTTTTT. It yields the protein CASSALAGGGTGELFF.

The J gene is TRBJ1-3, the V gene TRBV4-1, with D maybe TRBD1 (5 bases). Trimming took 4 bases from V and 0 from J, leaving 13 bases between them. CDR1 is MGHRA, CDR2 YSYEKL, per germline. CDR3 length: 16 amino acids. The CDR3 spells CASSLGPPSSGNTIYF. The DNA for the CDR3 is TGCGCCAGCAGCCTGGGACCCCCGAGCTCTGGAAACACCATATATTTT.

This clone came up once. The V call is TRBV7-2, the J call TRBJ2-1, with 9 positions matching TRBD2. This CDR3 has 17 residues. CDR1 is SGHTA and CDR2 is FQGNSA in the germline V gene. Losses at the gene ends were 1 base for V and 4 bases for J; bases not matched to a gene: 8. The CDR3 region has the DNA TGTGCCAGCAGCTTAGGAATGAATCTAGCGGGGTACAATGAGCAGTTCTTC. Translation gives CASSLGMNLAGYNEQFF.

The chain links TRBV7-9 to TRBJ1-4; D is uncertain. This CDR3 has 15 residues. The germline V gene encodes CDR1 SEHNR and CDR2 FQNEAQ (reference sequence). The V and J ends lost 3 bases and 4 bases respectively, with 12 bases between them. CDR3 in DNA: TGTGCCAGCAGCTTTGGGTCAGCGGTTAATGAAAAACTGTTTTTT. It yields the protein CASSFGSAVNEKLFF.

This clone was observed once. The chain links TRBV9 to TRBJ2-7; 12 bases map to TRBD2. The ends lost 4 bases at V and 5 bases at J; junction bases unmatched: 7. The CDR3 contains 15 residues. From germline, CDR1 is SGDLS and CDR2 YYNGEE. The CDR3 sequence: CASSQTSGSRHEQYF. The CDR3 DNA follows: TGTGCCAGCAGCCAGACTAGCGGGAGTAGGCACGAGCAGTACTTC.

This chain joins TRBV5-4 and TRBJ2-2; 9 bases are a match to TRBD2. Germline V CDR1 and CDR2: SGHNT, YYREEE (reference sequence). The length of the CDR3 is 17 residues. With 4 bases clipped from V and 0 bases from J, the junction kept 7 bases outside the gene matches. Here the CDR3 reads CASSPGGGVTNTGELFF. The CDR3 DNA is TGTGCCAGCAGCCCGGGCGGGGGGGTCACGAACACCGGGGAGCTGTTTTTT.

The V call is TRBV15, the J call TRBJ2-5, with 9 nucleotides matching TRBD2. This CDR3 comprises 14 residues. V shed 6 bases, J shed 5 bases, and the junction held 7 bases outside the gene matches. Per the germline V gene, CDR1 is LNHNV and CDR2 is YYDKDF (reference sequence). The CDR3: CATSGAGGAETQYF. For the CDR3, the DNA is TGTGCCACCAGTGGAGCGGGAGGAGCGGAGACCCAGTACTTC.

V gene TRBV18 combines with J gene TRBJ1-4, with 9 bases aligning to TRBD1. Germline CDR1 reads KGHSH; CDR2 reads LQKENI. The CDR3 length is 16 residues. V lost 0 bases, J lost 9 bases, and 8 bases stayed unmatched. The CDR3 protein is CASSPPDPGQGKKLFF. CDR3 DNA: TGTGCCAGCTCACCACCTGATCCGGGACAGGGCAAAAAACTGTTTTTT.

This rearrangement joins TRBV5-1 to TRBJ2-5; D is uncertain. This CDR3 has 15 amino acids. Germline CDR1 reads SGHRS; CDR2 reads YFSETQ. Trimming took 0 bases from V and 2 from J, leaving 11 bases between them. CDR3 bases: TGCGCCAGCAGCTTGGGCAGCCTGGGACAAGAGACCCAGTACTTC. It specifies CASSLGSLGQETQYF. The entire variable domain, with the rest obtained from reference TRBV5-1 and TRBJ2-5, is as follows: KAGVTQTPRYLIKTRGQQVTLSCSPISGHRSVSWYQQTPGQGLQFLFEYFSETQRNKGNFPGRFSGRQFSNSRSEMNVSTLELGDSALYLCASSLGSLGQETQYFGPGTRLLVL.

This chain links TRBV10-3 with TRBJ1-3; D is perhaps TRBD1 (5 bases). Germline CDR1 is ENHRY and CDR2 is SYGVKD. This CDR3 contains 15 residues. V lost 3 bases and J lost 4, with 13 bases in between. The CDR3 sequence is CAISENRGPGNTIYF. The DNA of the CDR3 is TGTGCCATCAGTGAAAACCGGGGACCAGGAAACACCATATATTTT.

The chain couples TRBV6-1 to TRBJ2-7; no clear D. The ends were cut back, 2 bases at V and 6 bases at J, with 2 bases in the middle. The CDR3 length is 10 residues. Per the germline V gene, CDR1 is MNHNS and CDR2 is SASEGT. The CDR3 nucleotides are TGTGCCAGCAGTGAACGCGAGCAGTACTTC. It yields the protein CASSEREQYF.

The rearrangement links TRBV18 to TRBJ1-4; D not resolved. Trimming shortened V by 3 bases and J by 8 bases, and 10 bases separated the two germline ends. CDR3 length equals 13 residues. Germline V gene data show CDR1 as KGHSH and CDR2 as LQKENI. CDR3 nucleotides: TGTGCCAGCTCACCCACTTTAGACGAAAAACTGTTTTTT. Translating gives CASSPTLDEKLFF.

The chain recombines TRBV5-1 with TRBJ1-1, with D uncertain. The CDR3 length is 15 residues. Between the trimmed V and J ends, which lost 0 bases and 3 bases, there was a span of 12 bases. Germline V gene lookup returns CDR1 SGHRS and CDR2 YFSETQ. The CDR3 is CASSLEGIRYTEAFF. The CDR3 DNA reads TGCGCCAGCAGCTTGGAAGGGATTCGGTACACTGAAGCTTTCTTT.

The J gene is TRBJ2-3, the V gene TRBV9; D is undetermined. Germline assignment: CDR1 SGDLS and CDR2 YYNGEE. The CDR3 covers 14 residues. Trimming removed 7 bases from V and 2 bases from J, with 14 bases in between. The CDR3 here is CASCGRSPTDTQYF. Written as DNA, the CDR3 is TGTGCCAGCTGCGGCAGGTCCCCCACAGATACGCAGTATTTT.

This clone has only a few counts. Other DNA sequences from this sample encode an identical CDR3 as well. The rearrangement links TRBV18 to TRBJ2-5, with unresolved D. This CDR3 comprises 12 residues. Trimming cost V 3 bases and J 1 base, with 3 bases left between them. Germline assignment: CDR1 KGHSH and CDR2 LQKENI. CDR3: CASSPVQETQYF. DNA for the CDR3: TGTGCCAGCTCACCGGTCCAAGAGACCCAGTACTTC.

V gene TRBV5-5 combines with J gene TRBJ1-1; possible D gene TRBD1, 5 bases. V gave up 5 bases and J gave up 0 bases, with 17 bases separating them. CDR3 length equals 16 residues. The germline V gene encodes CDR1 SGHKS and CDR2 YYEKEE (reference sequence). The CDR3 loop reads CASSRGPNTLNTEAFF. In DNA form, the CDR3 reads TGTGCCAGCAGTAGGGGACCGAATACCCTGAACACTGAAGCTTTCTTT.

This clone has only one observation. V gene TRBV27 combines with J gene TRBJ1-5; D ambiguous. V lost 5 bases, J lost 0 bases, and 11 bases lay in between. This CDR3 region has 15 residues. Germline V gene data show CDR1 as MNHEY and CDR2 as SMNVEV (reference sequence). This CDR3 reads CASSRSRNSNQPQHF. DNA for the CDR3: TGTGCCAGCAGTCGATCCCGTAATAGCAATCAGCCCCAGCATTTT.

The chain couples TRBV28 to TRBJ1-1; D is unclear. Trimming removed 5 bases at V and 2 bases at J, with 18 bases between. The CDR3 contains 16 residues. CDR1 and CDR2 from the germline V gene are MDHEN and SYDVKM. The CDR3 is CASSPPGSLINTEAFF. CDR3 DNA sequence: TGTGCCAGCAGTCCCCCCGGCAGCCTTATTAACACTGAAGCTTTCTTT.

The chain joins TRBV11-2 to TRBJ2-1, with 13 bases lining up with TRBD2. Trimming at V came to 5 bases and at J to 5 bases, leaving 6 bases not matched to a gene. This CDR3 is 16 amino acids long. Germline V lookup: CDR1 SGHAT, CDR2 FQNNGV. CDR3 in amino acids: CASSQRLAGGNNEQFF. The CDR3 DNA is TGTGCCAGCAGCCAAAGACTAGCGGGAGGTAACAATGAGCAGTTCTTC.

The V call is TRBV10-3, the J call TRBJ2-7, with 7 positions matching TRBD2. CDR3 size: 15 residues. V trimming: 7 bases; J trimming: 0 bases; junction bases outside the gene matches: 9. CDR1 and CDR2 (germline): ENHRY, SYGVKD. CDR3 in DNA: TGTGCCATCATGACTTCCAGCGGGGTCTCCTACGAGCAGTACTTC. As protein: CAIMTSSGVSYEQYF.

V usage is TRBV6-1 and J usage is TRBJ1-5; 7 bases agree with TRBD1. The V and J ends lost 6 bases and 3 bases, in that order; junction bases with no gene match: 8. Per the germline V gene, CDR1 is MNHNS and CDR2 is SASEGT. The CDR3 consists of 15 residues. CDR3 region: CASSPKGQYNQPQHF. The CDR3 DNA is TGTGCCAGCAGCCCGAAGGGACAGTACAATCAGCCCCAGCATTTT.

This clone showed up just a few times. This sample also contains other DNA sequences that code for the same CDR3. The CDR3 sequence is CASSGGYEQYF. The CDR3 nucleotides read TGTGCCAGCAGCGGGGGGTACGAGCAGTACTTC. The rearrangement joins TRBV6-1 to TRBJ2-7, with 7 bases aligning to TRBD2. The germline gives CDR1 MNHNS, CDR2 SASEGT. Germline trimming cut 6 bases from V and 4 bases from J; bases unmatched to any gene: 0. The CDR3 is 11 residues long.

About this clone itself: The sample carries other DNA sequences with the same CDR3. This chain links TRBV5-1 with TRBJ2-3; tentative D call: TRBD2 (5 bases). Trimming removed 0 bases at V and 2 bases at J, with 7 bases between. The CDR3 loop spans 14 amino acids. Germline CDR1 and CDR2: SGHRS and YFSETQ. The CDR3 loop reads CASSLGGSTDTQYF. CDR3 nucleotides: TGCGCCAGCAGCTTGGGCGGGTCCACAGATACGCAGTATTTT. Looking up the rest from reference TRBV5-1 and TRBJ2-3 gives the full variable domain: KAGVTQTPRYLIKTRGQQVTLSCSPISGHRSVSWYQQTPGQGLQFLFEYFSETQRNKGNFPGRFSGRQFSNSRSEMNVSTLELGDSALYLCASSLGGSTDTQYFGPGTRLTVL.

The rearrangement uses TRBV6-1 and TRBJ2-7, with D perhaps TRBD1 or TRBD2 (6 bases each). This CDR3 has 13 amino acids. Germline loops: CDR1 MNHNS, CDR2 SASEGT. Between the trimmed V and J ends, which lost 7 bases and 6 bases, there was a span of 16 bases. CDR3 loop: CASMNRGPSEQYF. The CDR3 coding sequence is TGTGCCAGCATGAACCGGGGGCCTAGCGAGCAGTACTTC.

The V call is TRBV7-9, the J call TRBJ2-2; 7 bases are a match to TRBD1. Germline CDR1 SEHNR, CDR2 FQNEAQ (reference sequence). This CDR3 region has 16 residues. Trimming at V came to 5 bases and at J to 0 bases, leaving 6 bases not matched to a gene. The CDR3 loop reads CASSNTGTANTGELFF. The CDR3 DNA sequence: TGTGCCAGCAGCAACACCGGGACAGCGAACACCGGGGAGCTGTTTTTT.

This clone showed up just once. The V and J genes are TRBV7-8 and TRBJ1-4; D is ambiguous. The germline V gene encodes CDR1 SGHVS and CDR2 FQNEAQ. The CDR3 contains 15 residues. Trimming removed 4 bases from V and 0 bases from J, with 9 bases in between. CDR3 in DNA: TGTGCCAGCAGCTCCCTGCGGGCAACTAATGAAAAACTGTTTTTT. Its translation: CASSSLRATNEKLFF. Based on the CDR3 plus reference TRBV7-8 and TRBJ1-4, the full variable domain is GAGVSQSPRYKVAKRGQDVALRCDPISGHVSLFWYQQALGQGPEFLTYFQNEAQLDKSGLPSDRFFAERPEGSVSTLKIQRTQQEDSAVYLCASSSLRATNEKLFFGSGTQLSVL.

This chain links TRBV7-2 with TRBJ2-3; TRBD1 agrees at 9 bases. The CDR3 has 15 amino acids. The V gene's germline CDR1 is SGHTA and CDR2 FQGNSA. After removal of 4 bases from V and 4 bases from J, the junction contained 6 bases not matched to a gene. The CDR3, as DNA: TGTGCCAGCAGCTATGACAGGGGGTTTGCAGATACGCAGTATTTT. It codes for CASSYDRGFADTQYF. Looking up the rest from reference TRBV7-2 and TRBJ2-3 gives the full variable domain: GAGVSQSPSNKVTEKGKDVELRCDPISGHTALYWYRQSLGQGLEFLIYFQGNSAPDKSGLPSDRFSAERTGGSVSTLTIQRTQQEDSAVYLCASSYDRGFADTQYFGPGTRLTVL.

This chain connects TRBV2 to TRBJ2-3, with unresolved D. Trimming pared 10 bases from V and 2 bases from J, leaving 19 bases between. The CDR3 runs to 15 residues. Germline V gene data show CDR1 as SNHLY and CDR2 as FYNNEI. CDR3: CAIRPPNLNTDTQYF. The CDR3 DNA is TGTGCCATACGACCGCCAAACCTAAACACAGATACGCAGTATTTT.

On this clone: A read error may account for a junction end that differs from germline. CDR3 residues: CASSLAYQYSEQFF. The CDR3 DNA reads TGTGCCAGCAGCTTAGCTTACCAGTACAGTGAGCAGTTCTTC. This rearrangement joins TRBV7-2 to TRBJ2-1; no clear D. The germline gives CDR1 SGHTA, CDR2 FQGNSA. This CDR3 region has 14 residues.

V usage is TRBV27 and J usage is TRBJ2-5; D gene ambiguous. The V end lost 6 bases, the J end lost 3 bases, and 5 bases lay between the germline ends. The germline CDR1 and CDR2 sequences are MNHEY and SMNVEV (reference sequence). The CDR3 totals 11 residues. For the CDR3, the DNA is TGTGCCAGCAGGAGGAAAGAGACCCAGTACTTC. Translation: CASRRKETQYF.